This T cell receptor (beta chain) was profiled in a study of glioma-infiltrating T cells. Germline CDR1 and CDR2: SGHRS and YFSETQ. This CDR3 is built from 14 residues. The V and J ends lost 4 bases and 5 bases respectively, with 15 bases between them. Using RNA template, CDR3s of TCR alpha and beta were amplified with iRepertoire arm-PCR. A single record per CDR3 protein comes from TCRdb applying MiXCR to the multiplex PCR reads. Of about 130,000 distinct CDR3 sequences in the sample, around a quarter were seen once. The TCR comes from a human donor with low-grade glioma or glioblastoma, undergoing nonglioma brain surgery, or in good health (not recorded which). The specimen sequenced was glioma tissue, nonneoplastic brain tissue, or PBMCs (not recorded which). The chain couples TRBV5-1 to TRBJ1-1; no firm D call. CDR3 in amino acids: CASSPLMLGTEAFF. In nucleotides, the CDR3 is TGCGCCAGCAGCCCTCTAATGCTCGGGACTGAAGCTTTCTTT.